A selection of T cell receptor beta chains follows, all from one sample in a study of blood T cell repertoires in COVID-19. Clones were sequenced by immunoSEQ multiplex PCR, and TCRdb holds only the in-frame ones, with some missing. The profile shows 110,000 or so clones, roughly 85% of them singletons. The material sequenced was peripheral blood. The origin of the receptors is a woman aged 60-70 years with COVID-19, enrolled during active disease. Both conserved end residues are part of each CDR3. The D gene is left open where the match is weak. Clone size is not always given. Where it is, it says once, few, many or a class for expanded clones.

abundance	v_gene	d_gene	j_gene	CDR3nt	CDR3aa
.	TRBV30	.	TRBJ2-7	TGTGCCTTGGGTGTCCACTACGAGCAGTACTTC	CALGVHYEQYF
.	TRBV6-1	.	TRBJ1-1	TGTGCCAGCAGTGAATTTGATGGCAACACTGAAGCTTTCTTT	CASSEFDGNTEAFF
few	TRBV6-2/TRBV6-3	.	TRBJ1-1	TGTGCCAGCAGTTATTTATTTGGGTTGACGGGATCTGAAGCTTTCTTT	CASSYLFGLTGSEAFF
few	TRBV5-1	TRBD2	TRBJ2-5	TGCGCCAGCAGCTTGGCCCAGAGGGCGGCTAGCGGGGGCCAAGAGACCCAGTACTTC	CASSLAQRAASGGQETQYF
once	TRBV2	.	TRBJ1-2	TGTGCCAGCAGTGTCGGGACTTACTATGGCTACACCTTC	CASSVGTYYGYTF
once	TRBV10-3	TRBD1	TRBJ2-7	TGTGCCACATATCCGGGACAGGGGGGCGAGCAGTACTTC	CATYPGQGGEQYF
.	TRBV18	.	TRBJ2-3	TGTGCCAGCTCACCACTAGCCAGCCATTACACAGATACGCAGTATTTT	CASSPLASHYTDTQYF
.	TRBV4-2	TRBD2	TRBJ2-7	TGTGCCAGCAGCCAAGATGGGCTAGCGGGGGGGAGCTCCTACGAGCAGTACTTC	CASSQDGLAGGSSYEQYF
.	TRBV27	.	TRBJ2-1	TGTGCCAGCAGTTTAGGTTCGGCGGTATACAATGAGCAGTTCTTC	CASSLGSAVYNEQFF
.	TRBV10-3	.	TRBJ1-2	TGTGCCATCAGTCACCCAACACAGGGATCTTCTAACTATGGCTACACCTTC	CAISHPTQGSSNYGYTF
.	TRBV2	.	TRBJ2-1	TGTGCCAGCAGGGCGGGTCAAAGCTCCTACAATGAGCAGTTCTTC	CASRAGQSSYNEQFF
.	TRBV6-5	.	TRBJ1-1	TGTGCCAGCACCCCGGGGGGTAGGAACACTGAAGCTTTCTTT	CASTPGGRNTEAFF
.	TRBV4-3	TRBD1	TRBJ1-1	TGCGCCAGCAGCCAAGAGGGGGGGACAGGGGTTCTGAACACTGAAGCTTTCTTT	CASSQEGGTGVLNTEAFF
.	TRBV7-3	.	TRBJ2-5	TGTGCCAGCAGCCTTAACTCCCAAGAGACCCAGTACTTC	CASSLNSQETQYF
.	TRBV7-8	.	TRBJ1-2	TGTGCCAGCAGCCACGGATGGACAGCCGACGATGGCTACACCTTC	CASSHGWTADDGYTF
.	TRBV7-8	.	TRBJ1-5	TGTGCCAGCAGCTTAGCAGGGGTCGGCAATCAGCCCCAGCATTTT	CASSLAGVGNQPQHF
.	TRBV7-8	TRBD2	TRBJ2-7	TGTGCCAGCAGCTTAGCTGGTCGGACTAGCGGCTACGAGCAGTACTTC	CASSLAGRTSGYEQYF